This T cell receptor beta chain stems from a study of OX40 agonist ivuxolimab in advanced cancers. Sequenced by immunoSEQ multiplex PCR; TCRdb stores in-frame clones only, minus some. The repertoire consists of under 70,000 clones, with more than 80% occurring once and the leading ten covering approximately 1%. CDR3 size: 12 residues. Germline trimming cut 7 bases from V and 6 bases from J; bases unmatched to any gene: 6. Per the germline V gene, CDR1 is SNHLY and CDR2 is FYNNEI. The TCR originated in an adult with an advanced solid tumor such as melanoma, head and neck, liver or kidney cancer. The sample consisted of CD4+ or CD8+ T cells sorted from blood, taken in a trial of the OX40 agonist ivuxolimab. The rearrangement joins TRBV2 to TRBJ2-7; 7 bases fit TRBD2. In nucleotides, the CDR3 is TGTGCCAGCACGACGGGAGGATTCGAGCAGTACTTC. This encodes CASTTGGFEQYF.